The TCR beta chain described here comes from a study of chemoradiotherapy in HPV16-positive cancers (dated by TCRdb to 2021 to 2024). Broadly, across the study: Candidate HPV-specific T-cell clones and common TCR motifs were defined through functional T-cell assays on cells from a couple of HPV16-positive patients. The study asked whether T-cell immunity against the HPV oncoproteins E6 and E7 changes during chemoradiotherapy and whether it affects survival. The candidate HPV-specific TCRs and motifs were then tracked in TCR repertoires from 86 patients with HPV-related cancers. What the study reported, not specific to this receptor: Expansion of candidate HPV-specific clones and E7-related TCR motifs was observed in the tumor microenvironment during treatment, whereas no such expansion was observed for non-HPV-specific T cells. The survival association was reported for HPV16-positive patients, and the functional definition of HPV-specific T cells was derived from only two HPV16-positive patients. Among HPV16-positive patients, expansion of HPV-responsive T cells during chemoradiotherapy was associated with better recurrence-free survival.

This clone was counted a few times. No cognate antigen has been identified for it. Per-base qualities were not stored, and no clone one base away is much larger. The library was made by the immunoSEQ multiplex PCR assay. The clones in this table, taken by TCRdb from immuneACCESS, are in-frame only. Not every clone is retained; where verified, under half of the shortfall comes from an unresolved V gene, and the cause of the rest is unknown. Across this sample there are more than 15,000 clones, with roughly 73% seen only once. The top ten clonotypes cover approximately 9.9% of the sample. The CDR3 spans 15 residues, from the cysteine through the phenylalanine. Only CDR3 DNA is held: 45 bases, read in frame from base 1. CDR1 and CDR2, per the germline V gene (reference sequence), are SGHNT and YYREEE. V was cut back by 2 bases and J by 0 bases, leaving a gap of 9 bases between them. Repertoires were sampled repeatedly over the course of chemoradiotherapy so that clonal expansion in the tumor microenvironment could be followed.

The sample was taken from a patient who underwent chemoradiotherapy. This receptor chain uses TRBV5-4 and TRBJ1-3, with the D gene not confidently named. The TCR was taken from a human donor with HPV-associated anogenital cancer. Here the CDR3 is given as CASSLELSSGNTIYF. Here is the DNA: TGTGCCAGCAGCTTAGAGTTGAGCTCTGGAAACACCATATATTTT.